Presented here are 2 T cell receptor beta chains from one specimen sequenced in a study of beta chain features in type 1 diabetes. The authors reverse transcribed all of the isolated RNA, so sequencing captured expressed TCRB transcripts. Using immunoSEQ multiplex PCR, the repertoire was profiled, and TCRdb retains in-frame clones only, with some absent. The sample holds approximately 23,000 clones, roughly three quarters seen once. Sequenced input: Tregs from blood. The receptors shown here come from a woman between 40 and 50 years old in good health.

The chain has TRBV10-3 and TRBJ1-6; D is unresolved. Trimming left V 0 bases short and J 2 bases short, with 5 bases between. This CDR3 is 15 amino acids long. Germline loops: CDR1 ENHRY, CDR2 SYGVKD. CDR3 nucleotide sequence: TGTGCCATCAGTGAGTCGCCTACCTATAATTCACCCCTCCACTTT. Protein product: CAISESPTYNSPLHF.

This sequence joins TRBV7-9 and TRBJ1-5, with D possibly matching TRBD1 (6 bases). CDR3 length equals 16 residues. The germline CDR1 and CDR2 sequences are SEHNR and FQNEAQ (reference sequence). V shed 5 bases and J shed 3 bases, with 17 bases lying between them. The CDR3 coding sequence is TGTGCCAGCAGCCACATTACAGGGTTGGACAATCAGCCCCAGCATTTT. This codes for CASSHITGLDNQPQHF.